The table lists the clone carrying this T cell receptor beta chain with a few counts. Generated by immunoSEQ multiplex PCR, the TCRdb table keeps only in-frame clones and is missing some. The sample shows roughly 51,000 clones, about 89% of them seen only once. The CDR3 is 14 residues long. Trimming stripped 5 bases from V and 1 base from J, with 11 bases between. CDR1 is SNHLY and CDR2 is FYNNEI in the germline V gene. The data derive from a study of blood T cell repertoires in COVID-19. This chain connects TRBV2 to TRBJ1-1; D call uncertain. This receptor was identified in a woman aged 55-75 years with active or convalescent COVID-19. Sequencing used peripheral blood. The CDR3 spells CASSRGTWNTEAFF. CDR3 sequence (DNA): TGTGCCAGCAGTAGAGGTACGTGGAACACTGAAGCTTTCTTT.